This T cell receptor (beta chain) was sequenced in a study of T cell responses to AZD1222 COVID-19 vaccine. Findings and limits, study-wide: Just 5 to 7 AZD1222 recipients were seropositive at baseline. All repertoire sampling was performed exclusively after the peak T cell response. In a largely white British group with more females than males, clonal diversity was possibly underestimated.

Samples with a second dose at about 4 or about 12 weeks were pooled together. The assay was immunoSEQ multiplex PCR, and TCRdb's table has in-frame clones only and misses some. Among 150,000 to 200,000 clones, almost 90% were seen once, and the ten largest hold about 9.9%. V shed 0 bases, J shed 7 bases, and the junction held 3 bases outside the gene matches. The CDR3 loop spans 14 amino acids. Germline CDR1 LGHDT, CDR2 YNNKEL (reference sequence). Concerning this clone: The antigen is unknown.

The sample consisted of peripheral blood, taken 28 days after the second AZD1222 dose. The V and J genes are TRBV3-1 (or the pseudogene TRBV3-2) and TRBJ1-2; TRBD1 agrees at 9 bases. The TCR comes from an adult who received the AZD1222 COVID-19 vaccine. Written as DNA, the CDR3 is TGTGCCAGCAGCCAAGAGGACAGGGGCTCTGGCTACACCTTC. Translated: CASSQEDRGSGYTF.